These 6 T cell receptor beta chains were sequenced from one sample in a study of T cell responses to AZD1222 COVID-19 vaccine. Sequencing was performed with immunoSEQ multiplex PCR; in TCRdb, only in-frame clones are kept and a portion is missing. This table holds about 100,000 clones, more than 70% found once. The input for sequencing was peripheral blood, taken on day 0 of AZD1222 vaccination. These TCRs come from an adult in good health.

The genes are TRBV19 and TRBJ2-2, with D perhaps TRBD1 (6 bases). This CDR3 has 15 residues. The germline V and J ends were trimmed by 6 bases and 2 bases, with 13 bases remaining between them. Germline V lookup: CDR1 LNHDA, CDR2 SQIVND (reference sequence). CDR3 residues: CASRFRDTNTGELFF. DNA for the CDR3: TGTGCCAGTAGGTTCCGGGACACTAACACCGGGGAGCTGTTTTTT.

The CDR3 DNA reads TGTGCCAGTAGTACCGGAATCAGGGATGGCTACACCTTC. Protein sequence: CASSTGIRDGYTF. The J gene is TRBJ1-2, the V gene TRBV19, with D perhaps TRBD1 (5 bases). V was shortened by 4 bases and J by 6 bases, with 12 bases between the two germline ends. CDR3 length: 13 residues. The V gene's germline CDR1 is LNHDA and CDR2 SQIVND (reference sequence).

The chain recombines TRBV4-1 with TRBJ1-5; D is unresolved. Germline-derived CDR1 and CDR2 are MGHRA and YSYEKL. CDR3 length: 15 amino acids. With 1 base removed from V and 0 bases from J, the gap between germline ends came to 7 bases. CDR3 loop: CASSQGGTSNQPQHF. In DNA form, the CDR3 reads TGCGCCAGCAGCCAAGGAGGCACTAGCAATCAGCCCCAGCATTTT.

The chain couples TRBV18 to TRBJ2-7, with 9 bases matching TRBD2. The CDR3 is 15 amino acids. Germline CDR1 KGHSH, CDR2 LQKENI. The J segment lost 4 bases and the V segment lost 3 bases, leaving 7 bases of the junction unmatched. This CDR3 reads CASSPGGGRVYEQYF. The CDR3 DNA follows: TGTGCCAGCTCACCTGGCGGCGGGAGGGTATACGAGCAGTACTTC.

The chain has TRBV7-9 and TRBJ2-7; 10 bases are shared with TRBD1. The V gene end was trimmed by 7 bases and the J gene end by 3 bases; junction bases not matched to a gene: 6. Germline lookup yields CDR1 SEHNR and CDR2 FQNEAQ (reference sequence). The CDR3 is 14 residues long. The CDR3 loop is CASMGTGADYEQYF. Written as DNA, the CDR3 is TGTGCCAGCATGGGGACAGGGGCTGACTACGAGCAGTACTTC.

The rearrangement joins TRBV9 to TRBJ1-2; tentative D call: TRBD1 (5 bases). The V end was cut by 6 bases, the J end by 6 bases, with 30 bases between. CDR1 is SGDLS, CDR2 YYNGEE, per germline. This CDR3 contains 18 residues. The chain's CDR3 is CASTERGDFLPFAHGYTF. Here the CDR3 DNA reads TGTGCCAGCACCGAAAGAGGGGACTTCCTACCTTTCGCCCATGGCTACACCTTC.